The entry that follows covers one T cell receptor beta chain sequence. Its antigen is currently unknown. The source of the sample is a study of Ad26.COV2.S vaccination and SARS-CoV-2 variants. Study background: COV1001, an Ad26.COV2.S trial, supplied this vaccine-arm donor. Ad26.COV2.S given intramuscularly, once or twice 56 days apart.

Method: immunoSEQ multiplex PCR; TCRdb's copy keeps in-frame clones and lacks some. The profile shows roughly 390,000 clones, approximately 86% of them singletons. The treatment denotes: over 15 received Ad26.COV2.S at low or high dose, single or two shots; 5 received placebo; per-sample allocation not given. Collection of the samples took place on day 63 after the first injection of vaccine or placebo. The vaccine delivered Wuhan-strain SARS-CoV-2 spike through an Ad26 vector. Study-level points and caveats: Greater spike-specific TCR breadth was seen in vaccine recipients than in placebo recipients.

This CDR3 is 16 amino acids long. Germline CDR1 is MGHRA and CDR2 is YSYEKL. J was trimmed by 9 bases and V by 3 bases; bases with no gene match: 11. The chain carries TRBV4-1 and TRBJ1-6; TRBD1 aligns across 7 bases. This clonotype was obtained from a person between 18 and 65 years old who received the Ad26.COV2.S COVID-19 vaccine or a placebo. The sequences come from peripheral blood, collected in a trial of Ad26.COV2.S vaccine versus placebo. In nucleotides, the CDR3 is TGCGCCAGCAGCCAGCTCACAGGGGATTTTATTTCACCCCTCCACTTT. It codes for CASSQLTGDFISPLHF.